This T cell receptor beta chain was captured in a study of human T cells and chemical hapten exposure. Overall study context: Subjects had 2% DPC placed on 2 cm by 2 cm of upper inner arm skin for sensitization.

TCRdb passed the RACE reads through MiXCR, listing each CDR3 protein once. The data contain approximately 87,000 distinct CDR3 sequences, about 10% of them seen just once; the ten biggest clones take up more than 3%. Described time point: patch test 2, 6 weeks after DPC sensitization. Described treatment: therapeutic diphenylcyclopropenone sensitization with weekly scalp DPC. Every patch test was put on after a blood sample was taken. Suited to DPC and affected by alopecia, the donors ranged from 18 to 70 years old. The CDR3 loop spans 14 amino acids. The ends lost 4 bases at V and 4 bases at J; junction bases unmatched: 9. Germline CDR1 is SQVTM and CDR2 is ANQGSEA.

This TCR derives from a woman in her 40s with alopecia areata. Some clones in this sample may be carry-over from other donors' samples. The material was whole blood, obtained in connection with sensitization to the hapten diphenylcyclopropenone (DPC). This rearrangement joins TRBV29-1 to TRBJ2-5, with TRBD1 matching 7 bases. In DNA, the CDR3 is TGCAGCGTTGCCCCAGGGGGAACAGGAGAGACCCAGTACTTC. Amino acids: CSVAPGGTGETQYF.